The entry below gives a single T cell receptor (beta chain) sequence along with its context. Deletions cut 5 bases from V and 1 base from J, with 5 bases between. The CDR3 extends over 13 amino acids. The data are from a study of control samples from healthy donors and cancer patients. Here immunoSEQ multiplex PCR was the method, and the copy in TCRdb shows in-frame clones only, minus some. This table holds 60,000 to 70,000 clones, 65% to 90% found once. The sequenced sample consisted of blood. J is TRBJ1-4 and V is TRBV12-3 or TRBV12-4, with D tentatively TRBD1 (5 bases). The clonotype comes from a man aged 40-55 years in good health. Written as DNA, the CDR3 is TGTGCCAGCAGTGGGGGAACTAATGAAAAACTGTTTTTT. This sequence encodes CASSGGTNEKLFF.